A selection of T cell receptor beta chains follows, all from one sample in a study of cytomegalovirus exposure and HLA in healthy donors. TCRdb's copy holds only in-frame clones and misses some; the assay was immunoSEQ multiplex PCR. This sample has about 150,000 clones, with approximately 82% found just once. Sequenced material: PBMCs. These receptors all stem from a woman aged 45-65 years in good health and CMV-seropositive. The CDR3 runs from the conserved cysteine through the conserved F or W. Each record gives: D gene, V gene, clone size, J gene, CDR3 protein, CDR3 DNA. D genes are given only for firm matches. Where a row states a size, it is once, few, many or the class of an expanded clone; other rows omit it.

d_gene: -; v_gene: TRBV11-2; abundance: -; j_gene: TRBJ1-1; CDR3aa: CASSLGAGNEAFF; CDR3nt: TGTGCCAGCAGCTTAGGGGCAGGGAATGAAGCTTTCTTT
d_gene: TRBD1; v_gene: TRBV28; abundance: few; j_gene: TRBJ2-7; CDR3aa: CASLDRGRYEQYF; CDR3nt: TGTGCCAGTTTGGACAGGGGAAGATACGAGCAGTACTTC
d_gene: -; v_gene: TRBV6-5; abundance: many; j_gene: TRBJ1-1; CDR3aa: CASRPGTLNTEAFF; CDR3nt: TGTGCCAGCAGGCCCGGGACACTTAACACTGAAGCTTTCTTT
d_gene: -; v_gene: TRBV11-2; abundance: once; j_gene: TRBJ1-1; CDR3aa: CASSLNSYMNTEAFF; CDR3nt: TGTGCCAGCAGCCTCAACAGTTACATGAACACTGAAGCTTTCTTT
d_gene: TRBD2; v_gene: TRBV2; abundance: once; j_gene: TRBJ2-7; CDR3aa: CASSERVAGDEQYF; CDR3nt: TGTGCCAGCAGTGAAAGGGTAGCGGGGGACGAGCAGTACTTC
d_gene: TRBD2; v_gene: TRBV18; abundance: -; j_gene: TRBJ2-3; CDR3aa: CASSGGPYTDTQYF; CDR3nt: TGTGCCAGCAGCGGGGGTCCCTACACAGATACGCAGTATTTT
d_gene: TRBD1; v_gene: TRBV6-6; abundance: -; j_gene: TRBJ1-5; CDR3aa: CASTAGQATGPQHF; CDR3nt: TGTGCCAGCACCGCGGGACAGGCGACGGGGCCCCAGCATTTT
d_gene: -; v_gene: TRBV11-2; abundance: -; j_gene: TRBJ2-1; CDR3aa: CASSLDPEVFF; CDR3nt: TGTGCCAGCAGCTTAGACCCTGAGGTGTTCTTC
d_gene: -; v_gene: TRBV9; abundance: -; j_gene: TRBJ2-6; CDR3aa: CASSVSERYASGANVLTF; CDR3nt: TGTGCTAGCAGCGTTTCAGAGCGATACGCCTCTGGGGCCAACGTCCTGACTTTC
d_gene: TRBD1; v_gene: TRBV6-6; abundance: -; j_gene: TRBJ1-3; CDR3aa: CASSYSIGQGGNTIYF; CDR3nt: TGTGCCAGCAGTTACTCGATCGGACAGGGAGGAAACACCATATATTTT
d_gene: TRBD2; v_gene: TRBV10-3; abundance: few; j_gene: TRBJ2-3; CDR3aa: CAISESTSRSTDTQYF; CDR3nt: TGTGCCATCAGTGAGTCGACTAGCCGGAGCACAGATACGCAGTATTTT
d_gene: -; v_gene: TRBV25-1; abundance: -; j_gene: TRBJ2-5; CDR3aa: CASSEGLYQETQYF; CDR3nt: TGTGCCAGCAGTGAGGGGCTATATCAAGAGACCCAGTACTTC
d_gene: TRBD1; v_gene: TRBV30; abundance: once; j_gene: TRBJ1-2; CDR3aa: CACRGQPGYGYTF; CDR3nt: TGTGCCTGCAGGGGGCAGCCTGGCTATGGCTACACCTTC
d_gene: -; v_gene: TRBV7-2; abundance: -; j_gene: TRBJ1-6; CDR3aa: CASSLQEASPLHF; CDR3nt: TGTGCCAGCAGCCTACAAGAGGCCTCACCCCTCCACTTT
d_gene: -; v_gene: TRBV5-1; abundance: -; j_gene: TRBJ2-2; CDR3aa: CASSSQGGNTGELFF; CDR3nt: TGCGCCAGCAGCTCTCAGGGAGGAAACACCGGGGAGCTGTTTTTT
d_gene: -; v_gene: TRBV6-6; abundance: -; j_gene: TRBJ1-1; CDR3aa: CASSYPNTEAFF; CDR3nt: TGTGCCAGCAGTTATCCAAACACTGAAGCTTTCTTT
d_gene: TRBD2; v_gene: TRBV5-4; abundance: once; j_gene: TRBJ2-2; CDR3aa: CASSLSGGGAGELFF; CDR3nt: TGTGCCAGCAGCTTGAGCGGGGGAGGCGCCGGGGAGCTGTTTTTT
d_gene: -; v_gene: TRBV18; abundance: few; j_gene: TRBJ1-3; CDR3aa: CASSPIQGIGNTIYF; CDR3nt: TGTGCCAGCTCACCAATACAGGGAATAGGAAACACCATATATTTT